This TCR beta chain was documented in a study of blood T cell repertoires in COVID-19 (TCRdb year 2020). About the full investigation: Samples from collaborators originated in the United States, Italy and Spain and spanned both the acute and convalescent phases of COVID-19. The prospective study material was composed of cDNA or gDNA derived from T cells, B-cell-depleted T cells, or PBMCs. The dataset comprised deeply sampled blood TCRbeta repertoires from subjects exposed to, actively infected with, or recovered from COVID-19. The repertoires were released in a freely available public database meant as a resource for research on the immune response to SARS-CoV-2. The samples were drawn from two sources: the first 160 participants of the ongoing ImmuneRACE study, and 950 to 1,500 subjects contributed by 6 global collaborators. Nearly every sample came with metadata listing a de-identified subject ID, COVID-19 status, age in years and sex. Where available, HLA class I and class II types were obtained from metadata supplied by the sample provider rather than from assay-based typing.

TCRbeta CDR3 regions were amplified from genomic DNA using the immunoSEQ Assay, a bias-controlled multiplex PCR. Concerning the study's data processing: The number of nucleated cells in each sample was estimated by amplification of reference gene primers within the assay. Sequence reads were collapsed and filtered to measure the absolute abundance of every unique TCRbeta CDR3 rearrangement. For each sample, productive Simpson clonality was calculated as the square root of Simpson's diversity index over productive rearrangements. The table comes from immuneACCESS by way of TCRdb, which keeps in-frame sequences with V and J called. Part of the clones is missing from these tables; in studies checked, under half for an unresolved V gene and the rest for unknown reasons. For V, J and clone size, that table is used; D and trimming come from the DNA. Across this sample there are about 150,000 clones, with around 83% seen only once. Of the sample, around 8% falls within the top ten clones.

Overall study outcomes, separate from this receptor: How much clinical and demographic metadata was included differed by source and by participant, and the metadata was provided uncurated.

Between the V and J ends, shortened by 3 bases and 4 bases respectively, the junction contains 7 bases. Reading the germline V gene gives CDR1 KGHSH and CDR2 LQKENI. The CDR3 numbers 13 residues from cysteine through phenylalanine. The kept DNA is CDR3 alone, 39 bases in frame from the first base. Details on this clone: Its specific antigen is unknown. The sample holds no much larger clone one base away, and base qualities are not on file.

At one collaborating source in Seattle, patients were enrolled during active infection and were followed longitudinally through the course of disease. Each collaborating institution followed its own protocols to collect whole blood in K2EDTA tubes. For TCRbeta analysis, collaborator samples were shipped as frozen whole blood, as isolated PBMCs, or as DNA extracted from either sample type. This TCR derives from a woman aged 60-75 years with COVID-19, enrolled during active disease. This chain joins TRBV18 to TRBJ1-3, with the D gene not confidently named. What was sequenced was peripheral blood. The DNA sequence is TGTGCCAGCTCACCCCGAGGGGGAAACACCATATATTTT. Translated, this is CASSPRGGNTIYF.